A single sample gave rise to the 21 T cell receptor beta chains below, sequenced in a study of T cell responses to AZD1222 COVID-19 vaccine. TCRdb keeps only in-frame clones here, not all; method: immunoSEQ multiplex PCR. The repertoire includes roughly 130,000 clones, 75% to 90% of them detected once, and 1.4% to 1.5% sits in the top ten. Sequencing used peripheral blood, obtained on day 0 of AZD1222 vaccination. These receptors came from an adult in good health.

V is TRBV5-1 and J is TRBJ2-3; 9 bases fit TRBD2. Per the germline V gene, CDR1 is SGHRS and CDR2 is YFSETQ. V lost 4 bases and J lost 2; bases outside the gene matches: 8. CDR3 length: 16 amino acids. The CDR3 sequence: CASSPGLAGFTDTQYF. The CDR3 DNA sequence: TGCGCCAGCAGCCCCGGGCTAGCGGGGTTCACAGATACGCAGTATTTT. Filled out from reference TRBV5-1 and TRBJ2-3, the complete variable domain reads KAGVTQTPRYLIKTRGQQVTLSCSPISGHRSVSWYQQTPGQGLQFLFEYFSETQRNKGNFPGRFSGRQFSNSRSEMNVSTLELGDSALYLCASSPGLAGFTDTQYFGPGTRLTVL.

This chain links TRBV6-5 with TRBJ1-2; 9 positions match TRBD1. Looked up from germline, CDR1 is MNHEY and CDR2 is SVGAGI. V was pared by 6 bases and J by 3 bases, with 5 bases of the junction left unmatched. The CDR3 is 14 residues long. CDR3: CASSGQGNYYGYTF. The CDR3 coding sequence is TGTGCCAGCAGCGGACAGGGGAACTACTATGGCTACACCTTC.

This chain joins TRBV9 and TRBJ1-6; D possibly corresponds to TRBD1 (5 bases). This CDR3 is 15 amino acids long. Germline CDR1 SGDLS, CDR2 YYNGEE. V was cut by 0 bases and J by 6 bases, with 10 bases left in between. The CDR3 region is CASSVAGGTNSPLHF. The DNA for the CDR3 is TGTGCCAGCAGCGTAGCTGGGGGAACTAATTCACCCCTCCACTTT.

This clone came up once. The rearrangement joins TRBV28 to TRBJ1-2, with D maybe TRBD1 (5 bases). The CDR3 length is 13 residues. V dropped 6 bases and J dropped 8 bases, with 16 bases sitting between them. CDR1 and CDR2 from the germline V gene are MDHEN and SYDVKM. CDR3 protein: CASSLGEPGGYTF. CDR3 in DNA: TGTGCCAGCAGCCTCGGGGAACCAGGGGGCTACACCTTC.

This chain uses TRBV18 with TRBJ2-6; no clear D gene. Trimming left V 1 base short and J 4 bases short, with 11 bases between. Per germline, CDR1 KGHSH and CDR2 LQKENI. The CDR3 sequence is 16 residues long. CDR3 sequence: CASSPLRSSGANVLTF. The CDR3 coding sequence is TGTGCCAGCTCACCACTAAGGTCTTCGGGGGCCAACGTCCTGACTTTC.

The chain uses TRBV10-3 and TRBJ2-3; the D call may be TRBD1 or TRBD2 (6 bases each). CDR3 size: 13 residues. Trimming pared 10 bases from V and 4 bases from J, leaving 15 bases between. Germline V CDR1 and CDR2: ENHRY, SYGVKD. In DNA, the CDR3 is TGTGCCACAAAGAAGGGGGAGGCAGATACGCAGTATTTT. This translates into CATKKGEADTQYF.

The gene calls are TRBV15 and TRBJ1-5; D is unresolved. V was pared by 5 bases and J by 11 bases, with 13 bases between. This CDR3 is built from 12 residues. Germline lookup yields CDR1 LNHNV and CDR2 YYDKDF (reference sequence). The CDR3 is CATSPLGSSQHF. The CDR3 region has the DNA TGTGCCACCAGCCCTCTCGGGAGCTCCCAGCATTTT.

The chain uses TRBV20-1 and TRBJ2-7, with 8 bases that match TRBD2. Per germline, CDR1 DFQATT and CDR2 SNEGSKA (reference sequence). V lost 3 bases, J lost 4 bases, and 5 bases stayed unmatched. This CDR3 comprises 13 residues. The CDR3 region has the DNA TGCAGTGCTAGTTCGGGGGGGCCTTACGAGCAGTACTTC. Its translation: CSASSGGPYEQYF.

The V and J genes are TRBV28 and TRBJ1-2; tentatively, D is TRBD1 (6 bases). This CDR3 region has 16 residues. The germline gives CDR1 MDHEN, CDR2 SYDVKM. Trimming left V 6 bases short and J 8 bases short, with 25 bases between. The CDR3 sequence: CASRTQGSAADGGYTF. CDR3 sequence (DNA): TGTGCCAGCAGAACACAGGGTTCCGCAGCTGATGGGGGCTACACCTTC.

This rearrangement joins TRBV16 to TRBJ1-5; D remains ambiguous. This CDR3 is built from 13 residues. V shed 5 bases and J shed 5 bases, with 10 bases lying between them. CDR1 is KGHSY and CDR2 is FQNENV in the germline V gene. The DNA of the CDR3 is TGTGCCAGCAGCTCCACGGGAGATCAGCCCCAGCATTTT. It yields the protein CASSSTGDQPQHF.

This chain's CDR3 is CASSPLQGPGNTIYF. The CDR3 bases are TGTGCCAGCAGCCCCTTACAGGGTCCCGGAAACACCATATATTTT. V usage is TRBV9 and J usage is TRBJ1-3; possibly TRBD1 for D (6 bases). The CDR3 length is 15 residues. Germline V gives CDR1 SGDLS, CDR2 YYNGEE. The V end lost 4 bases, the J end lost 4 bases, and 15 bases lay between the germline ends.

The gene calls are TRBV4-1 and TRBJ1-6; possibly TRBD1 for D (6 bases). Germline V lookup: CDR1 MGHRA, CDR2 YSYEKL. CDR3 length: 15 amino acids. With 5 bases removed from V and 5 bases from J, the gap between germline ends came to 13 bases. The CDR3 loop is CASSARGINNSPLHF. The CDR3 DNA reads TGCGCCAGCAGCGCCAGGGGTATTAATAATTCACCCCTCCACTTT.

This chain joins TRBV2 and TRBJ1-6, with D possibly being TRBD1 (5 bases). This CDR3 spans 15 amino acids. The germline CDR1 and CDR2 sequences are SNHLY and FYNNEI. Trimming pared 6 bases from V and 9 bases from J, leaving 18 bases between. The DNA of the CDR3 is TGTGCCAGCAGGGGGACGGTCTGGAGTGGTTCACCCCTCCACTTT. This codes for CASRGTVWSGSPLHF.

This sequence joins TRBV7-7 and TRBJ2-3; 11 bases agree with TRBD2. CDR3 length equals 18 residues. Germline V lookup: CDR1 SSHAT, CDR2 FNYEAQ (reference sequence). The J segment lost 2 bases and the V segment lost 5 bases, leaving 12 bases of the junction unmatched. CDR3: CASSPRAASGGLTDTQYF. As DNA, the CDR3 is TGTGCCAGCAGCCCCCGGGCGGCTAGCGGGGGGCTCACAGATACGCAGTATTTT.

The gene calls are TRBV5-4 and TRBJ1-1; D remains ambiguous. V lost 7 bases and J lost 1, with 11 bases in between. There are 13 residues in the CDR3. Germline V gene lookup returns CDR1 SGHNT and CDR2 YYREEE (reference sequence). The CDR3 region is CASSMPWNTEAFF. The DNA for the CDR3 is TGTGCCAGCTCAATGCCGTGGAACACTGAAGCTTTCTTT.

The genes are TRBV7-6 and TRBJ2-1; 9 nucleotides agree with TRBD1. V lost 3 bases, J lost 9 bases, and 21 bases stayed unmatched. The CDR3 is made up of 19 amino acids. Per the germline V gene, CDR1 is SGHVS and CDR2 is FNYEAQ. The CDR3 protein is CASSFRLRDRVIFISEQFF. CDR3 bases: TGTGCCAGCAGCTTCCGTCTCCGGGACAGGGTTATTTTTATTAGTGAGCAGTTCTTC.

In DNA form, the CDR3 reads TGTGCCAGCAGCCCCTTATATTCCGGGGGAGATACGCAGTATTTT. Encoded protein: CASSPLYSGGDTQYF. The rearrangement links TRBV28 to TRBJ2-3; D possibly corresponds to TRBD2 (6 bases). Germline V CDR1 and CDR2: MDHEN, SYDVKM. The CDR3 extends over 15 amino acids. The V gene lost 6 bases and the J gene lost 5 bases, with 18 bases spanning the gap.

This chain joins TRBV5-1 and TRBJ1-2, with 7 bases lining up with TRBD1. Germline values: CDR1 SGHRS, CDR2 YFSETQ. The CDR3 totals 17 residues. With 4 bases clipped from V and 2 bases from J, the junction kept 14 bases outside the gene matches. CDR3 nucleotides: TGCGCCAGCAGCCCTAAAGCCTCCGGGACAGCAAACTATGGCTACACCTTC. Its translation is CASSPKASGTANYGYTF.

The rearrangement uses TRBV5-1 and TRBJ2-1; D possibly corresponds to TRBD1 (5 bases). The CDR3 contains 14 residues. CDR1 SGHRS and CDR2 YFSETQ come from the germline V gene. V gave up 0 bases and J gave up 7 bases, with 11 bases separating them. CDR3 DNA: TGCGCCAGCAGCTTGGAGCAGGGTTGGAATGAGCAGTTCTTC. It translates to CASSLEQGWNEQFF.

The chain joins TRBV7-2 to TRBJ2-7; D call uncertain. The germline V gene encodes CDR1 SGHTA and CDR2 FQGNSA. The CDR3 runs 15 residues. Trimming took 4 bases from V and 6 from J, leaving 19 bases between them. CDR3 nucleotide sequence: TGTGCCAGCAGCTCCCCGATGCAGGTTGTAGGCGAGCAGTACTTC. This translates into CASSSPMQVVGEQYF.

This chain connects TRBV29-1 to TRBJ2-7, with no clear D. This CDR3 has 13 residues. The germline V gene has CDR1 SQVTM and CDR2 ANQGSEA. V lost 4 bases to trimming and J lost 1 base, with 11 bases between them. Here the CDR3 DNA reads TGCAGCGTTGTATCCAAACCTTCCTACGAGCAGTACTTC. Its protein product is CSVVSKPSYEQYF.